Reported below is one T cell receptor beta chain. The CDR3 has 14 residues. The germline V gene has CDR1 ENHRY and CDR2 SYGVKD. With 6 bases clipped from V and 6 bases from J, the junction kept 7 bases outside the gene matches. The data stem from a study of T cell responses to AZD1222 COVID-19 vaccine. Some clones are missing from TCRdb's copy, which holds only in-frame ones; the method was immunoSEQ multiplex PCR. Here the sample spans roughly 140,000 clones, 75% to 95% being singletons. The receptor was isolated from an adult in good health. This sample comprised peripheral blood, obtained on day 0 of MenACWY control vaccination. The V gene is TRBV10-3, the J gene TRBJ1-2; 10 nucleotides agree with TRBD1. Here the CDR3 reads CAIRVPGQGHGYTF. The DNA of the CDR3 is TGTGCCATCAGAGTTCCGGGACAGGGGCATGGCTACACCTTC.